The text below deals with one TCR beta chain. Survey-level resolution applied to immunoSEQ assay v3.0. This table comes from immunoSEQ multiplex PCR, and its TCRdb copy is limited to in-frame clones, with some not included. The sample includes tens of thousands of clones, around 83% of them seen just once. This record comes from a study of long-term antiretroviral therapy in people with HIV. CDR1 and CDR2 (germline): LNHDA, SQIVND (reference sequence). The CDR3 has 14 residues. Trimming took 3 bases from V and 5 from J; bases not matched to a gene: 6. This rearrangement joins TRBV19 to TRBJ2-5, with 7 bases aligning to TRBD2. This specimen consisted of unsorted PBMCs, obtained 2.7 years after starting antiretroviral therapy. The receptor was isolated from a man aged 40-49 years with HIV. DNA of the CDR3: TGTGCCAGTAGTATTCGGGGAGGGACGGAGACCCAGTACTTC. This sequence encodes CASSIRGGTETQYF. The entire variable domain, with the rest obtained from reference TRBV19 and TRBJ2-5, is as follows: DGGITQSPKYLFRKEGQNVTLSCEQNLNHDAMYWYRQDPGQGLRLIYYSQIVNDFQKGDIAEGYSVSREKKESFPLTVTSAQKNPTAFYLCASSIRGGTETQYFGPGTRLLVL.